These 4 T cell receptor beta chains were sequenced from one sample in a study of identical twins. TCRdb reanalysed the 5' RACE reads using MiXCR and keeps one entry per CDR3 protein. The sample holds approximately 600,000 distinct CDR3 sequences; 7.1% are singletons and the top ten take over 1.5%. The same data also contributed to another study, on yellow fever vaccine responses in identical twins.

Source material: PBMCs. These receptor sequences come from a young woman in good health.

The gene calls are TRBV5-6 and TRBJ2-4; no clear D gene. Germline assignment: CDR1 SGHDT and CDR2 YYEEEE. Trimming took 1 base from V and 10 from J, leaving 15 bases between them. The CDR3 length is 14 residues. CDR3 protein: CASSLSSPPEIQYF. CDR3 DNA sequence: TGTGCCAGCAGCTTGAGTTCCCCACCAGAGATTCAGTACTTC. The full variable domain, its missing parts supplied by reference TRBV5-6 and TRBJ2-4, is DAGVTQSPTHLIKTRGQQVTLRCSPKSGHDTVSWYQQALGQGPQFIFQYYEEEERQRGNFPDRFSGHQFPNYSSELNVNALLLGDSALYLCASSLSSPPEIQYFGAGTRLSVL.

This clonotype has at least ten counts. The chain uses TRBV12-3 or TRBV12-4 and TRBJ1-2, with D perhaps TRBD1 (5 bases). V lost 6 bases to trimming and J lost 1 base, with 9 bases between them. The CDR3 extends over 13 amino acids. The CDR3 sequence: CASRQTVNYGYTF. In nucleotides, the CDR3 is TGTGCCAGCAGACAGACAGTTAACTATGGCTACACCTTC.

The genes are TRBV27 and TRBJ2-1; TRBD2 agrees at 10 bases. Germline loops: CDR1 MNHEY, CDR2 SMNVEV (reference sequence). The CDR3 extends over 14 amino acids. V lost 8 bases and J lost 7; bases outside the gene matches: 8. In DNA, the CDR3 is TGTGCCAGCGGCACTAGCGGGACATTTAATGAGCAGTTCTTC. Amino acid sequence: CASGTSGTFNEQFF.

This clonotype was recorded at least ten times. The V gene is TRBV11-1, the J gene TRBJ2-5, with D possibly being TRBD2 (5 bases). Per the germline V gene, CDR1 is SGHAT and CDR2 is FQDESV (reference sequence). Deletions cut 3 bases from V and 2 bases from J, with 7 bases between. The CDR3 is 13 amino acids. CDR3 region: CASSFGNQETQYF. The CDR3 coding sequence is TGTGCCAGCAGCTTCGGGAATCAAGAGACCCAGTACTTC.